This TCR beta chain was retrieved from a study of blood T cell repertoires in COVID-19. Across the whole study: The United States, Italy and Spain were the sources of the acute and convalescent COVID-19 samples.

Using immunoSEQ multiplex PCR, the repertoire was profiled, and TCRdb retains in-frame clones only, with some absent. The sample records over 75,000 clones, approximately 88% being singletons. Trimming took off 0 bases at V and 0 bases at J, with 13 bases between the two ends. CDR1 SGDLS and CDR2 YYNGEE come from the germline V gene. The CDR3 runs to 17 residues. The V and J genes are TRBV9 and TRBJ1-3; D uncertain. This TCR was sampled from a woman aged 80 or over with active or convalescent COVID-19. Sequencing was done on a sample of peripheral blood. CDR3 protein: CASSVDVAEISGNTIYF. CDR3 DNA: TGTGCCAGCAGCGTAGATGTGGCGGAGATCTCTGGAAACACCATATATTTT.